A selection of T cell receptor beta chains follows, all from one sample in a study of cytomegalovirus exposure and HLA in healthy donors. Assay used: immunoSEQ multiplex PCR; TCRdb lists only in-frame clones, some missing. The sample includes 150,000 or so clones, approximately 85% of them seen just once. Sequences were obtained from PBMCs. The source is a man aged 18 to 30 in good health and CMV-seropositive. Each CDR3 is given with its conserved first and last residue. A D gene is named only where the DNA matches it firmly. Clone size is given for some rows only: seen once, a few or many times, or a class if the clone is expanded.

V gene: TRBV6-6
D gene: NA
clone size: NA
J gene: TRBJ1-5
CDR3 protein: CASSEHQGQPQHF
CDR3 DNA: TGTGCCAGCAGCGAACACCAGGGTCAGCCCCAGCATTTT

V gene: TRBV7-9
D gene: TRBD2
clone size: NA
J gene: TRBJ2-7
CDR3 protein: CASSLEGLAGGRYEQYF
CDR3 DNA: TGTGCCAGCAGCTTAGAGGGACTAGCGGGGGGGAGGTACGAGCAGTACTTC

V gene: TRBV30
D gene: TRBD1
clone size: NA
J gene: TRBJ2-2
CDR3 protein: CAWKDRTSNTGELFF
CDR3 DNA: TGTGCCTGGAAGGACAGGACATCTAACACCGGGGAGCTGTTTTTT

V gene: TRBV5-4
D gene: TRBD2
clone size: NA
J gene: TRBJ2-3
CDR3 protein: CASSLDTLAGGLDTQYF
CDR3 DNA: TGTGCCAGCAGCTTGGACACACTAGCGGGGGGATTAGATACGCAGTATTTT

V gene: TRBV4-3
D gene: NA
clone size: few
J gene: TRBJ1-1
CDR3 protein: CASSHVAKGLPEAFF
CDR3 DNA: TGCGCCAGCAGCCACGTGGCAAAGGGGCTACCTGAAGCTTTCTTT

V gene: TRBV2
D gene: NA
clone size: NA
J gene: TRBJ2-1
CDR3 protein: CASSGTPEQFF
CDR3 DNA: TGTGCCAGCAGCGGGACTCCAGAGCAGTTCTTC

V gene: TRBV5-6
D gene: NA
clone size: few
J gene: TRBJ2-7
CDR3 protein: CASSFGGSYEQYF
CDR3 DNA: TGTGCCAGCAGCTTTGGGGGCAGCTACGAGCAGTACTTC

V gene: TRBV6-4
D gene: NA
clone size: NA
J gene: TRBJ2-3
CDR3 protein: CASSPVDTQYF
CDR3 DNA: TGTGCCAGCAGTCCCGTAGATACGCAGTATTTT

V gene: TRBV18
D gene: NA
clone size: NA
J gene: TRBJ1-2
CDR3 protein: CASSGPGSEGNGYTF
CDR3 DNA: TGTGCCAGCTCAGGTCCCGGGTCGGAAGGAAATGGCTACACCTTC

V gene: TRBV6-1
D gene: NA
clone size: few
J gene: TRBJ2-7
CDR3 protein: CASTVTYEQYF
CDR3 DNA: TGTGCCAGCACAGTTACCTACGAGCAGTACTTC

V gene: TRBV7-6
D gene: NA
clone size: NA
J gene: TRBJ2-5
CDR3 protein: CASSLSGETQYF
CDR3 DNA: TGTGCCAGCAGCTTATCGGGGGAGACCCAGTACTTC

V gene: TRBV4-1
D gene: NA
clone size: NA
J gene: TRBJ1-1
CDR3 protein: CASSRGGVTEAFF
CDR3 DNA: TGCGCCAGCAGCCGCGGGGGCGTCACTGAAGCTTTCTTT

V gene: TRBV10-1
D gene: TRBD1
clone size: NA
J gene: TRBJ2-1
CDR3 protein: CASSNMGLQGAISNNEQFF
CDR3 DNA: TGCGCCAGCAGCAACATGGGCTTACAGGGGGCAATCTCAAACAATGAGCAGTTCTTC

V gene: TRBV6-5
D gene: NA
clone size: NA
J gene: TRBJ1-1
CDR3 protein: CASSYTDPNTEAFF
CDR3 DNA: TGTGCCAGCAGTTACACAGACCCAAACACTGAAGCTTTCTTT

V gene: TRBV5-6
D gene: TRBD2
clone size: NA
J gene: TRBJ2-3
CDR3 protein: CASSYRTSGGTDTQYF
CDR3 DNA: TGTGCCAGCAGCTATCGGACTAGCGGGGGCACAGATACGCAGTATTTT

V gene: TRBV15
D gene: NA
clone size: NA
J gene: TRBJ2-7
CDR3 protein: CATSYAGPYEQYF
CDR3 DNA: TGTGCCACCAGCTACGCGGGACCCTACGAGCAGTACTTC

V gene: TRBV14
D gene: NA
clone size: NA
J gene: TRBJ1-6
CDR3 protein: CASSQRGRENSPLHF
CDR3 DNA: TGTGCCAGCAGCCAAAGGGGCAGGGAAAATTCACCCCTCCACTTT